Each of the 7 T cell receptor beta chains below was sequenced from the same sample in a study of cytomegalovirus exposure and HLA in healthy donors. The PCR had 60 Vbeta and 13 Jbeta primers. Profiled with immunoSEQ multiplex PCR; TCRdb holds only in-frame clones, not every one. The sample shows under 150,000 clones, roughly four fifths of them seen only once. The sample was PBMCs. Source of these receptors: a woman between 45 and 65 years old in good health and CMV-seropositive.

The chain is built from TRBV12-1 and TRBJ1-5; the table's D call TRBD1 went unverified against the DNA. TRBV12-1 is a known pseudogene. This CDR3 is 14 amino acids long. As DNA, the CDR3 is TGTGCCAGCAGCTTTGGAAGGGGGCGCCAGCCCCAGCATTTT. This sequence encodes CASSFGRGRQPQHF.

This sequence joins TRBV7-3 and TRBJ2-1, with a weak D call TRBD2 (5 bases). CDR3 length equals 13 residues. Trimming stripped 4 bases from V and 8 bases from J, with 12 bases between. Germline-derived CDR1 and CDR2 are SGHTA and FQGTGA. The CDR3 DNA reads TGTGCCAGCAGCTGGACTCGATTGGATGAGCAGTTCTTC. Encoded protein: CASSWTRLDEQFF.

CDR3 sequence: CASSSRAGYQETQYF. CDR3 DNA: TGTGCCAGCAGCTCAAGGGCGGGGTACCAAGAGACCCAGTACTTC. V gene TRBV7-2 combines with J gene TRBJ2-5; D may be TRBD2 (6 bases). V lost 4 bases and J 0 bases, leaving 12 bases between the germline ends. CDR1 SGHTA and CDR2 FQGNSA come from the germline V gene. CDR3 length equals 15 residues.

The V and J genes are TRBV7-9 and TRBJ2-7; TRBD2 is a possible D gene (5 bases). Trimming removed 6 bases from V and 2 bases from J, with 11 bases in between. The CDR3 has 13 amino acids. Germline V CDR1 and CDR2: SEHNR, FQNEAQ (reference sequence). The CDR3 bases are TGTGCCAGCAGTCTTTACGGGGCCTACGAGCAGTACTTC. As protein: CASSLYGAYEQYF.

This chain links TRBV28 with TRBJ2-7; 8 positions agree with TRBD2. This CDR3 comprises 17 residues. CDR1 is MDHEN, CDR2 SYDVKM, per germline. The junction had 11 bases not matched to a gene; V was cut back by 1 base and J by 3 bases. The CDR3 spells CASSLFAGGFSNYEQYF. In nucleotides, the CDR3 is TGTGCCAGCAGTTTATTTGCGGGGGGTTTCTCCAACTACGAGCAGTACTTC.

This clone came up once. The DNA of the CDR3 is TGCGCCAGCAGCTTGGGAAACTGGAGCACTGAAGCTTTCTTT. Amino acids: CASSLGNWSTEAFF. The rearrangement links TRBV5-1 to TRBJ1-1, with unresolved D. The CDR3 spans 14 residues. In germline, CDR1 is SGHRS, CDR2 YFSETQ. The V end was cut by 0 bases, the J end by 4 bases, with 10 bases between.

This clone was detected only a few times. The chain joins TRBV5-1 to TRBJ2-7; 8 bases fit TRBD1. Germline V gene lookup returns CDR1 SGHRS and CDR2 YFSETQ. The CDR3 runs 16 residues. J lost 5 bases, V lost 0 bases, and 10 bases had no gene match. The CDR3, as DNA: TGCGCCAGCAGCTTGGCTTTGACAGGGGTTACGGACGAGCAGTACTTC. Protein sequence: CASSLALTGVTDEQYF.